These 12 T cell receptor beta chains were all obtained from the same sample, sequenced in a study of blood T cell repertoires in COVID-19. Assay used: immunoSEQ multiplex PCR; TCRdb lists only in-frame clones, some missing. The top ten hold 5.5% to 6% of the sample, which has 200,000 to 250,000 clones, around 86% seen once. Sequencing was carried out using peripheral blood. The receptors come from an elderly woman with COVID-19, enrolled during active disease.

This chain links TRBV2 with TRBJ2-5, with 7 bases matching TRBD2. This CDR3 is built from 16 residues. From germline, CDR1 is SNHLY and CDR2 FYNNEI. V trimming: 6 bases; J trimming: 5 bases; junction bases outside the gene matches: 15. Here the CDR3 DNA reads TGTGCCAGCAGGGGGGGTAGCGGAGCGGGGCTTGAGACCCAGTACTTC. Translating gives CASRGGSGAGLETQYF.

V gene TRBV7-2 combines with J gene TRBJ1-2; TRBD1 is a possible D gene (6 bases). Trimming pared 5 bases from V and 7 bases from J, leaving 20 bases between. This CDR3 has 15 residues. Germline CDR1 and CDR2: SGHTA and FQGNSA. CDR3 loop: CASSPQGHINLGYTF. Written as DNA, the CDR3 is TGTGCCAGCAGCCCCCAGGGACACATAAACCTTGGCTACACCTTC. Full variable domain (missing parts from reference TRBV7-2 and TRBJ1-2): GAGVSQSPSNKVTEKGKDVELRCDPISGHTALYWYRQSLGQGLEFLIYFQGNSAPDKSGLPSDRFSAERTGGSVSTLTIQRTQQEDSAVYLCASSPQGHINLGYTFGSGTRLTVV.

This rearrangement joins TRBV19 to TRBJ2-5, with D uncertain. The CDR3 covers 15 residues. V shed 5 bases and J shed 13 bases, with 26 bases lying between them. Per the germline V gene, CDR1 is LNHDA and CDR2 is SQIVND (reference sequence). CDR3 protein: CASSPTPAGPVLLYF. CDR3 coding DNA: TGTGCCAGTAGTCCCACCCCCGCAGGCCCGGTCCTCCTGTACTTC.

The V gene is TRBV9, the J gene TRBJ1-2; maybe TRBD1 (5 bases). V was trimmed by 0 bases and J by 7 bases, leaving 25 bases between them. This CDR3 comprises 18 residues. CDR1 is SGDLS, CDR2 YYNGEE, per germline. The CDR3 loop reads CASSVALGGWAVQGGYTF. In nucleotides, the CDR3 is TGTGCCAGCAGCGTAGCCTTGGGGGGTTGGGCCGTGCAGGGTGGCTACACCTTC.

The CDR3 is CASSPSTGLSGANVLTF. CDR3 nucleotide sequence: TGCGCCAGCAGCCCCTCGACAGGGCTTTCTGGGGCCAACGTCCTGACTTTC. This chain joins TRBV5-1 and TRBJ2-6; TRBD1 agrees at 7 bases. Germline V gives CDR1 SGHRS, CDR2 YFSETQ. The V and J ends lost 4 bases and 1 base, in that order; junction bases with no gene match: 8. The CDR3 is 17 residues long.

The CDR3 DNA sequence: TGTGCCAGCAGTGTCGGGTCGGGAGCTCGAGGCTACACCTTC. It encodes CASSVGSGARGYTF. The V and J genes are TRBV2 and TRBJ1-2; D gene ambiguous. Trimming stripped 4 bases from V and 8 bases from J, with 17 bases between. The CDR3 covers 14 residues. The V gene's germline CDR1 is SNHLY and CDR2 FYNNEI. Drawing the rest from reference TRBV2 and TRBJ1-2, the complete variable domain is EPEVTQTPSHQVTQMGQEVILRCVPISNHLYFYWYRQILGQKVEFLVSFYNNEISEKSEIFDDQFSVERPDGSNFTLKIRSTKLEDSAMYFCASSVGSGARGYTFGSGTRLTVV.

The chain employs TRBV9 and TRBJ1-4; D is unresolved. V lost 0 bases to trimming and J lost 3 bases, with 12 bases between them. From germline, CDR1 is SGDLS and CDR2 YYNGEE. The CDR3 runs to 16 residues. CDR3 sequence: CASSVAGPGANEKLFF. Here the CDR3 DNA reads TGTGCCAGCAGCGTAGCTGGGCCGGGAGCTAATGAAAAACTGTTTTTT.

The chain's CDR3 is CASKDWDRGRGTEAFF. In DNA form, the CDR3 reads TGTGCCAGTAAGGACTGGGACAGGGGGCGAGGCACTGAAGCTTTCTTT. V and J are TRBV19 and TRBJ1-1; 12 bases map to TRBD1. V lost 7 bases, J lost 4 bases, and 10 bases stayed unmatched. The CDR3 has 16 amino acids. Germline V gene lookup returns CDR1 LNHDA and CDR2 SQIVND (reference sequence).

The J gene is TRBJ1-3, the V gene TRBV7-6; the D gene is possibly TRBD1 (6 bases). The length of the CDR3 is 17 residues. Deletions cut 3 bases from V and 2 bases from J, with 17 bases between. The germline gives CDR1 SGHVS, CDR2 FNYEAQ. The CDR3: CASSFSPPGETGNTIYF. The CDR3 nucleotides read TGTGCCAGCAGCTTTAGCCCTCCAGGGGAGACTGGAAACACCATATATTTT.

The V call is TRBV7-9, the J call TRBJ1-5, with a possible D match to TRBD1 (6 bases). CDR1 is SEHNR, CDR2 FQNEAQ, per germline (reference sequence). The CDR3 loop spans 13 amino acids. V lost 3 bases and J lost 5, with 8 bases in between. CDR3 sequence reads: CASSFRGDQPQHF. The DNA of the CDR3 is TGTGCCAGCAGCTTCAGGGGAGATCAGCCCCAGCATTTT.

This chain uses TRBV2 with TRBJ1-5; possible D gene TRBD1, 5 bases. Germline V gene lookup returns CDR1 SNHLY and CDR2 FYNNEI. The CDR3 is 14 amino acids. The V end was cut by 5 bases, the J end by 3 bases, with 11 bases between. CDR3 sequence reads: CASSRSGSNQPQHF. In DNA form, the CDR3 reads TGTGCCAGCAGTCGATCAGGGTCCAATCAGCCCCAGCATTTT.

J is TRBJ2-5 and V is TRBV5-1; tentatively, D is TRBD1 (6 bases). Germline CDR1 SGHRS, CDR2 YFSETQ. This CDR3 spans 14 amino acids. Trimming cost V 4 bases and J 2 bases, with 12 bases left between them. CDR3 amino acids: CASSPRTAQETQYF. The CDR3, as DNA: TGCGCCAGCAGCCCCCGGACAGCTCAAGAGACCCAGTACTTC. Complete variable domain (other parts from reference TRBV5-1 and TRBJ2-5): KAGVTQTPRYLIKTRGQQVTLSCSPISGHRSVSWYQQTPGQGLQFLFEYFSETQRNKGNFPGRFSGRQFSNSRSEMNVSTLELGDSALYLCASSPRTAQETQYFGPGTRLLVL.